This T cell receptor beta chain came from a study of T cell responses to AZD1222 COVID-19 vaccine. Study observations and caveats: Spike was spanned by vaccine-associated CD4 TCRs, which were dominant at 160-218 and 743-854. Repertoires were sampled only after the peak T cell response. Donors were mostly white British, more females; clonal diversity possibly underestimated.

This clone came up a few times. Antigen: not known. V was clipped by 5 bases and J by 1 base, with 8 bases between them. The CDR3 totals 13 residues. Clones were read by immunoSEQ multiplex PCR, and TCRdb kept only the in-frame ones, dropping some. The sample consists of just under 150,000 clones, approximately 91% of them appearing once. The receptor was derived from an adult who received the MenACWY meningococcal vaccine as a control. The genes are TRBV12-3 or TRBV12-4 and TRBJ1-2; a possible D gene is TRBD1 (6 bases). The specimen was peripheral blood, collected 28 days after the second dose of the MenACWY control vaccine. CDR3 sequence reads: CASSQQGNYGYTF. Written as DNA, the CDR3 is TGTGCCAGCAGTCAACAGGGTAACTATGGCTACACCTTC.